The TCR beta chain under discussion was sequenced for a study of tumor-infiltrating lymphocytes in primary liver carcinoma. The CDR3 loop spans 14 amino acids. The ends were cut back, 7 bases at V and 5 bases at J, with 20 bases in the middle. Germline V gene data show CDR1 as SQVTM and CDR2 as ANQGSEA. Starting material of around 460 ng total RNA yielded TCR beta cDNA via a constant-region primer. Libraries of TCR beta came from three nested multiplex PCR rounds with slightly modified ARM-PCR. Rounds one and two of PCR, each of around 9 cycles, were primed with TRBV1-TRBV30 forward primers and a C-beta reverse primer. TCRdb processed the multiplex PCR reads anew with MiXCR; each CDR3 protein has one entry. This sample has 40,000 to 45,000 distinct CDR3 sequences, with about 73% found just once. This clonotype is labeled as medium-sized. Unsorted bulk tissue (about 19-33 mg) underwent RNA and DNA co-extraction.

The J gene is TRBJ1-2, the V gene TRBV29-1, with D possibly matching TRBD1 (6 bases). Sequencing used liver tumor tissue from sampling region 2. Stated subset: tumor region T2, inferior pole. This TCR derives from a man in his forties with primary liver carcinoma and hepatitis B virus infection. The CDR3 DNA sequence: TGCAGCGCCCACGGCATAGGGGGAGAGTATGGCTACACCTTC. As protein: CSAHGIGGEYGYTF.